Following are 12 T cell receptor beta chains from one sample sequenced in a study of T cell repertoires in cytomegalovirus infection. TCRdb reanalysed the reads using MiXCR and keeps one entry per CDR3 protein. Of some 920,000 distinct CDR3 sequences in the sample, approximately 30% are singletons; the top ten hold roughly an eighth. Their cognate antigens are unknown. The sequencing used cultured CD8+ T cells from PBMCs, collected from culture after CMV antigen stimulation. These receptors all stem from a human donor in good health (CMV status not recorded). Some clones in this sample may be carry-over from other donors' samples.

CDR3 loop: CSARVQREAFF. In DNA form, the CDR3 reads TGCAGTGCTAGAGTGCAGAGGGAAGCTTTCTTT. The chain joins TRBV20-1 to TRBJ1-1; the D is unclear. CDR1 is DFQATT and CDR2 is SNEGSKA in the germline V gene (reference sequence). V was trimmed by 1 base and J by 8 bases, leaving 8 bases between them. CDR3 length equals 11 residues.

This clonotype was seen more than once but under ten times. The chain employs TRBV15 and TRBJ2-5; 8 bases fit TRBD2. Germline CDR1 and CDR2: LNHNV and YYDKDF (reference sequence). The junction had 0 bases not matched to a gene; V was cut back by 5 bases and J by 7 bases. The CDR3 length is 11 residues. This chain's CDR3 is CATSAGGTQYF. The CDR3 coding sequence is TGTGCCACCAGCGCGGGGGGGACCCAGTACTTC.

V usage is TRBV6-2 or TRBV6-3 and J usage is TRBJ2-1; possibly TRBD1 for D (6 bases). CDR3 size: 15 residues. Trimming left V 2 bases short and J 2 bases short, with 10 bases between. Germline values: CDR1 MNHEY, CDR2 SVGEGT. The CDR3 protein is CASSYPDRTYNEQFF. Here the CDR3 DNA reads TGTGCCAGCAGTTACCCCGACAGGACCTACAATGAGCAGTTCTTC.

This clonotype was observed once. The chain joins TRBV12-5 to TRBJ1-2; 8 bases are a match to TRBD1. Germline V CDR1 and CDR2: LGHNT, FRNRAP. The trim removed 2 bases at V and 8 bases at J, leaving 19 bases unmatched. The CDR3 has 18 residues. The CDR3 region has the DNA TGTGCTAGTGGTTTGTTAGGTACGATTCCGGACAGGGTAAGCGGCTACACCTTC. It translates to CASGLLGTIPDRVSGYTF.

This rearrangement joins TRBV9 to TRBJ2-6, with 8 nucleotides matching TRBD1. The germline V gene encodes CDR1 SGDLS and CDR2 YYNGEE. V dropped 4 bases and J dropped 2; count of bases not matched to a gene: 5. The CDR3 spans 16 residues. The CDR3 region is CASSHDRGTGANVLTF. CDR3 in DNA: TGTGCCAGCAGCCACGACAGGGGCACTGGGGCCAACGTCCTGACTTTC.

This clonotype was seen a handful of times. This chain links TRBV4-2 with TRBJ2-7, with 11 positions matching TRBD1. Germline values: CDR1 LGHNA, CDR2 YNFKEQ. After removal of 4 bases from V and 4 bases from J, the junction contained 6 bases not matched to a gene. This CDR3 spans 15 amino acids. The CDR3 coding sequence is TGTGCCAGCAGCCCGACGGGACAGGGGGAGTACGAGCAGTACTTC. Protein sequence: CASSPTGQGEYEQYF.

This clonotype turned up a few times. The chain carries TRBV27 and TRBJ1-5, with 9 bases identical to TRBD1. V was clipped by 4 bases and J by 5 bases; unmatched bases: 12. Looked up from germline, CDR1 is MNHEY and CDR2 is SMNVEV (reference sequence). The CDR3 is made up of 17 amino acids. Written as DNA, the CDR3 is TGTGCCAGCAGTTCCGTTGGGACAGGGTTCGTTCATCAGCCCCAGCATTTT. Translation: CASSSVGTGFVHQPQHF.

In its sample, this clonotype was seen many times. A read error may be the cause here, since a much bigger clone is one base away. The V and J genes are TRBV7-9 and TRBJ1-5; no clear D gene. The CDR3 consists of 12 residues. V lost 0 bases to trimming and J lost 5 bases, with 2 bases between them. Germline V gene lookup returns CDR1 SEHNR and CDR2 FQNEAQ (reference sequence). In DNA form, the CDR3 reads TGTGCCAGCAGCTTAGCGGATCAGCCCCAGCATTTT. This encodes CASSLADQPQHF.

J is TRBJ1-1 and V is TRBV29-1; no clear D gene. V gave up 8 bases and J gave up 2 bases, with 9 bases separating them. This CDR3 has 11 amino acids. The germline V gene encodes CDR1 SQVTM and CDR2 ANQGSEA. CDR3 loop: CSLNTNTEAFF. Here the CDR3 DNA reads TGCAGCCTCAACACCAACACTGAAGCTTTCTTT.

Here the CDR3 reads CASSIGQGAGELFF. CDR3 nucleotide sequence: TGTGCCAGTAGTATAGGGCAGGGGGCCGGGGAGCTGTTTTTT. The chain carries TRBV19 and TRBJ2-2, with 7 bases that match TRBD1. Germline V gene data show CDR1 as LNHDA and CDR2 as SQIVND (reference sequence). This CDR3 region has 14 residues. Losses at the gene ends were 1 base for V and 6 bases for J; bases not matched to a gene: 2.

This chain uses TRBV27 with TRBJ2-1, with D perhaps TRBD1 (6 bases). V was pared by 6 bases and J by 6 bases, with 18 bases between. Germline V CDR1 and CDR2: MNHEY, SMNVEV (reference sequence). The CDR3 extends over 15 amino acids. The CDR3 reads CASSFIPGHGNEQFF. CDR3 nucleotides: TGTGCCAGCAGCTTCATCCCGGGACACGGCAATGAGCAGTTCTTC.

The chain joins TRBV27 to TRBJ2-1, with no clear D. With 6 bases removed from V and 0 bases from J, the gap between germline ends came to 12 bases. Germline values: CDR1 MNHEY, CDR2 SMNVEV (reference sequence). CDR3 length: 15 residues. CDR3 in DNA: TGTGCCAGCAGCGATGGGCTTTTCTCCTACAATGAGCAGTTCTTC. It specifies CASSDGLFSYNEQFF.